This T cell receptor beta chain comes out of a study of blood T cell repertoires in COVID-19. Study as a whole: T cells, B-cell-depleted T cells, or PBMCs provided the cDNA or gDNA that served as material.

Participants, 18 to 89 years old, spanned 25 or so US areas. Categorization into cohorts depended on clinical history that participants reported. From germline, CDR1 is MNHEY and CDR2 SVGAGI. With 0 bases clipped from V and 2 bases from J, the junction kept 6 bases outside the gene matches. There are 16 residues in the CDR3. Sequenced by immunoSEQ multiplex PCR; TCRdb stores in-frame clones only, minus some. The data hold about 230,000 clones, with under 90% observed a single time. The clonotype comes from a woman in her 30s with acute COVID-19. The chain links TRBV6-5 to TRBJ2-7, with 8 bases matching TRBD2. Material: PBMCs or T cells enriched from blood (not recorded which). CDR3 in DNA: TGTGCCAGCAGTTACTCGGTTAGCGGGACCGCCTACGAGCAGTACTTC. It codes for CASSYSVSGTAYEQYF.